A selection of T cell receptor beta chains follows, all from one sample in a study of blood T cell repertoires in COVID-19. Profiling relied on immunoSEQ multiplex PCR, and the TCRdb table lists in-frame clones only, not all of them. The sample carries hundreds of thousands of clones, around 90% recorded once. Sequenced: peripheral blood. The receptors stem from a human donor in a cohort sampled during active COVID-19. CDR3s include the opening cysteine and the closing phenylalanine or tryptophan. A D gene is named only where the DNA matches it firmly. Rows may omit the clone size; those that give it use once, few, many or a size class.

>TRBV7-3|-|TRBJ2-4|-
CASSLRGTDIQYF
TGTGCCAGCAGCTTACGGGGGACTGACATTCAGTACTTC
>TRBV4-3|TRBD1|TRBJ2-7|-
CASSLLPGQGSYEQYF
TGCGCCAGCAGCCTCCTCCCTGGACAGGGGTCCTACGAGCAGTACTTC
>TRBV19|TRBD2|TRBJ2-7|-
CASSRQAGVPYEQYF
TGTGCCAGTAGTAGACAAGCGGGAGTACCCTACGAGCAGTACTTC
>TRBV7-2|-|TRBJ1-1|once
CASTLRSGKNTEAFF
TGTGCCAGCACCCTTAGGTCGGGGAAGAACACTGAAGCTTTCTTT
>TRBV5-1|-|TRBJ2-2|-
CASSLEARGNTGELFF
TGCGCCAGCAGCTTGGAGGCGCGGGGGAACACCGGGGAGCTGTTTTTT
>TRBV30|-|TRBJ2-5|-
CAWRKGVPNQAQYF
TGTGCCTGGAGGAAGGGGGTCCCCAATCAGGCCCAGTACTTC
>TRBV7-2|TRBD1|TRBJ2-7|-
CASSETTGQGYEQYF
TGTGCCAGCAGCGAGACCACGGGACAGGGCTACGAGCAGTACTTC
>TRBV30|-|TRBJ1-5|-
CAWSAVGRGMGQPQHF
TGTGCCTGGAGTGCCGTGGGCAGGGGAATGGGTCAGCCCCAGCATTTT
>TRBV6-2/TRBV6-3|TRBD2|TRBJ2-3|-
CASSRLAGGIDTQYF
TGTGCCAGCAGCCGACTAGCGGGAGGTATAGATACGCAGTATTTT
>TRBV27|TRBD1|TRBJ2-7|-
CASSNLGGLYEQYF
TGTGCCAGCAGCAACTTAGGGGGCCTCTACGAGCAGTACTTC
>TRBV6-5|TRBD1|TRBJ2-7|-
CASSRIPGQGYEQYF
TGTGCCAGCTCGAGGATACCGGGACAGGGCTACGAGCAGTACTTC
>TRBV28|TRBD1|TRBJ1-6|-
CASSLGQGTASYNSPLHF
TGTGCCAGCAGTCTTGGACAGGGAACAGCCTCCTATAATTCACCCCTCCACTTT
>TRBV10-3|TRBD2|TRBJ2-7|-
CAISESGLEGLGQYF
TGTGCCATCAGTGAGTCAGGACTAGAAGGTCTCGGGCAGTACTTC
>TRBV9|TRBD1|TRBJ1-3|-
CASSERPHWDRADTIYF
TGTGCCAGCAGCGAACGCCCCCATTGGGACAGGGCTGACACCATATATTTT
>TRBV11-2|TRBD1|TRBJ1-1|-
CASRRQGAWTEAFF
TGTGCCAGCAGAAGACAGGGGGCGTGGACTGAAGCTTTCTTT
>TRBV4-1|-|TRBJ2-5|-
CASSQDRLETQYF
TGCGCCAGCAGCCAAGATCGGTTGGAGACCCAGTACTTC
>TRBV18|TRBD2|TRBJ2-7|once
CASSPPRLASSSYEQYF
TGTGCCAGCTCACCACCAAGACTAGCGTCATCCTCCTACGAGCAGTACTTC
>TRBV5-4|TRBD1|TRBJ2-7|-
CASSRIGTGSYEQYF
TGTGCCAGCAGCCGGATAGGGACAGGTTCCTACGAGCAGTACTTC
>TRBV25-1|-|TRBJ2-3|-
CASSAGGGTDTQYF
TGTGCCAGCAGTGCCGGGGGAGGAACAGATACGCAGTATTTT
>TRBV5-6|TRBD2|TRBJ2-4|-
CASSSGLGNIQYF
TGTGCCAGCAGCTCAGGACTAGGGAACATTCAGTACTTC
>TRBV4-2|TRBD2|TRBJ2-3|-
CASSQEQRGAADTQYF
TGTGCCAGCAGCCAAGAGCAGCGGGGGGCGGCAGATACGCAGTATTTT
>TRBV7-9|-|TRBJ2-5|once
CASSLTYRSTEETQYF
TGTGCCAGCAGCTTAACGTACAGGTCCACCGAAGAGACCCAGTACTTC
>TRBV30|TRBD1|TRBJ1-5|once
CAWSALQGGNQPQHF
TGTGCCTGGAGTGCTTTACAGGGGGGCAATCAGCCCCAGCATTTT
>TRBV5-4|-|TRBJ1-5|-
CASSSTTELNQPQHF
TGTGCCAGCAGCTCGACGACAGAATTAAATCAGCCCCAGCATTTT
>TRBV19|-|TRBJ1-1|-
CASSIAGVVTEAFF
TGTGCCAGTAGTATCGCGGGGGTGGTCACTGAAGCTTTCTTT
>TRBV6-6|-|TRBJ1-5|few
CASSYFGQPQHF
TGTGCCAGCAGTTACTTCGGGCAGCCCCAGCATTTT
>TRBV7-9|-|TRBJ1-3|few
CASTPTGPGNTIYF
TGTGCCAGCACCCCGACAGGTCCTGGAAACACCATATATTTT